What follows are 19 T cell receptor beta chains derived from one specimen sequenced in a study of beta chain features in type 1 diabetes. As every portion of the isolated RNA was reverse transcribed, the sequencing read expressed TCRB transcripts. Assay: immunoSEQ multiplex PCR; the TCRdb copy retains only in-frame clones and omits some. The repertoire holds approximately 120,000 clones, 40% seen once, with about 0.07% in the top ten. The sequenced material came from stem cell memory CD4+ T cells from blood. Every receptor here comes from a woman younger than 30 in good health.

The chain carries TRBV7-8 and TRBJ2-2, with D possibly being TRBD2 (5 bases). V lost 5 bases and J lost 4, with 11 bases in between. There are 14 residues in the CDR3. Germline V gene lookup returns CDR1 SGHVS and CDR2 FQNEAQ. CDR3 in amino acids: CASSLRGFTGELFF. DNA of the CDR3: TGTGCCAGCAGCCTCCGAGGGTTCACCGGGGAGCTGTTTTTT.

This clone was seen a few times. The chain couples TRBV11-2 to TRBJ1-1, with 7 bases lining up with TRBD1. Germline V gene sequence: CDR1 SGHAT, CDR2 FQNNGV. The length of the CDR3 is 14 residues. V lost 5 bases and J lost 1; bases outside the gene matches: 4. DNA of the CDR3: TGTGCCAGCAGCGCCAGGGGGAGGAACACTGAAGCTTTCTTT. This encodes CASSARGRNTEAFF.

CDR3 amino acids: CAISSWDISYEQYF. For the CDR3, the DNA is TGTGCCATCAGTTCGTGGGACATTTCCTACGAGCAGTACTTC. The chain recombines TRBV10-3 with TRBJ2-7, with D tentatively TRBD1 (6 bases). There are 14 residues in the CDR3. Trimming removed 5 bases at V and 1 base at J, with 12 bases between. Germline V CDR1 and CDR2: ENHRY, SYGVKD.

This clone was seen only a few times. The V gene is TRBV7-8, the J gene TRBJ1-4; no clear D gene. Trimming took 5 bases from V and 13 from J, leaving 11 bases between them. The CDR3 is 11 amino acids. CDR1 and CDR2 (germline): SGHVS, FQNEAQ. CDR3 region: CASSHSTTLFF. The CDR3 DNA reads TGTGCCAGCAGCCATAGTACTACACTGTTTTTT. The full variable domain, with the rest looked up from reference TRBV7-8 and TRBJ1-4, is GAGVSQSPRYKVAKRGQDVALRCDPISGHVSLFWYQQALGQGPEFLTYFQNEAQLDKSGLPSDRFFAERPEGSVSTLKIQRTQQEDSAVYLCASSHSTTLFFGSGTQLSVL.

V and J are TRBV28 and TRBJ1-1; D unclear. Germline values: CDR1 MDHEN, CDR2 SYDVKM. Trimming left V 6 bases short and J 1 base short, with 6 bases between. This CDR3 has 12 residues. This CDR3 reads CASSRWNTEAFF. CDR3 sequence (DNA): TGTGCCAGCAGCCGGTGGAACACTGAAGCTTTCTTT.

This clone was recorded a few times. This chain uses TRBV7-9 with TRBJ2-3; possible D gene TRBD2, 6 bases. V was shortened by 3 bases and J by 3 bases, with 13 bases between the two germline ends. The CDR3 runs 15 residues. Germline CDR1 reads SEHNR; CDR2 reads FQNEAQ (reference sequence). This CDR3 reads CASSLDGRGTDTQYF. CDR3 bases: TGTGCCAGCAGCTTGGACGGGAGAGGGACAGATACGCAGTATTTT.

This clone was observed a few times. An end of the junction differs from the germline gene, which may be a read error. The V and J genes are TRBV11-2 and TRBJ2-6; D possibly corresponds to TRBD1 (5 bases). The germline gives CDR1 SGHAT, CDR2 FQNNGV. This CDR3 contains 17 residues. CDR3 DNA: TGTGCCAGCAGCTTAGGCCAGAGGAGCTCTGGGGCCAACATCCTGACTTTC. Protein product: CASSLGQRSSGANILTF.

This clone has more than one count but fewer than ten. The chain employs TRBV28 and TRBJ2-5; 11 bases are shared with TRBD2. Unmatched junction bases numbered 7, after V lost 5 bases and J lost 2 bases. Germline-derived CDR1 and CDR2 are MDHEN and SYDVKM. The CDR3 is made up of 16 amino acids. The CDR3 sequence is CASSVPGLAVQETQYF. In nucleotides, the CDR3 is TGTGCCAGCAGTGTCCCGGGACTAGCGGTTCAAGAGACCCAGTACTTC. Drawing the rest from reference TRBV28 and TRBJ2-5, the complete variable domain is DVKVTQSSRYLVKRTGEKVFLECVQDMDHENMFWYRQDPGLGLRLIYFSYDVKMKEKGDIPEGYSVSREKKERFSLILESASTNQTSMYLCASSVPGLAVQETQYFGPGTRLLVL.

The chain recombines TRBV5-1 with TRBJ2-7, with TRBD1 matching over 7 bases. J was trimmed by 2 bases and V by 0 bases; bases with no gene match: 5. The CDR3 has 15 residues. From germline, CDR1 is SGHRS and CDR2 YFSETQ. The CDR3 sequence is CASSLGGTETYEQYF. CDR3 nucleotide sequence: TGCGCCAGCAGCTTGGGTGGGACAGAGACCTACGAGCAGTACTTC.

This chain's CDR3 is CASSLRGQETQYF. In DNA, the CDR3 is TGTGCCAGCAGCTTAAGAGGCCAAGAGACCCAGTACTTC. This chain connects TRBV7-3 to TRBJ2-5, with D uncertain. Germline V gene sequence: CDR1 SGHTA, CDR2 FQGTGA. The V end was cut by 1 base, the J end by 1 base, with 4 bases between. CDR3 length: 13 residues.

This chain joins TRBV2 and TRBJ1-5; 10 bases fit TRBD1. Per germline, CDR1 SNHLY and CDR2 FYNNEI. This CDR3 is 16 amino acids long. V shed 6 bases and J 6 bases; nucleotides not matched to a gene: 11. The CDR3 spells CASRRGQGRRGQPQHF. CDR3 DNA sequence: TGTGCCAGCAGGAGGGGACAGGGGCGTCGGGGTCAGCCCCAGCATTTT. Using reference TRBV2 and TRBJ1-5 for the parts outside the CDR3, the full variable domain is EPEVTQTPSHQVTQMGQEVILRCVPISNHLYFYWYRQILGQKVEFLVSFYNNEISEKSEIFDDQFSVERPDGSNFTLKIRSTKLEDSAMYFCASRRGQGRRGQPQHFGDGTRLSIL.

This clone was seen a handful of times. The V gene is TRBV5-1, the J gene TRBJ1-5; 7 bases agree with TRBD1. Germline loops: CDR1 SGHRS, CDR2 YFSETQ. The CDR3 runs 11 residues. CDR3 sequence reads: CAGGRGPPQHF. The CDR3, as DNA: TGCGCGGGTGGAAGGGGGCCGCCCCAGCATTTT. Looking up the rest from reference TRBV5-1 and TRBJ1-5 gives the full variable domain: KAGVTQTPRYLIKTRGQQVTLSCSPISGHRSVSWYQQTPGQGLQFLFEYFSETQRNKGNFPGRFSGRQFSNSRSEMNVSTLELGDSALYLCAGGRGPPQHFGDGTRLSIL.

This clone has only a few counts. The chain recombines TRBV15 with TRBJ1-1; D may be TRBD1 (6 bases). This CDR3 has 15 residues. Germline V gives CDR1 LNHNV, CDR2 YYDKDF (reference sequence). V was trimmed by 3 bases and J by 0 bases, leaving 11 bases between them. The CDR3 DNA is TGTGCCACCAGCAGGTCAGGGGTGATGAACACTGAAGCTTTCTTT. It is translated as CATSRSGVMNTEAFF.

This chain connects TRBV5-1 to TRBJ2-1; 9 bases agree with TRBD2. The CDR3 contains 17 residues. Germline lookup yields CDR1 SGHRS and CDR2 YFSETQ. V lost 1 base, J lost 3 bases, and 8 bases stayed unmatched. The CDR3 loop reads CASSLWSSGILYNEQFF. Written as DNA, the CDR3 is TGCGCCAGCAGCTTGTGGTCTAGCGGGATACTCTACAATGAGCAGTTCTTC.

The genes are TRBV2 and TRBJ2-3; tentative D call: TRBD1 (6 bases). The CDR3 spans 14 residues. V shed 1 base and J shed 5 bases, with 10 bases lying between them. Germline CDR1 reads SNHLY; CDR2 reads FYNNEI. The CDR3 loop reads CASSEGQVGDTQYF. In DNA form, the CDR3 reads TGTGCCAGCAGTGAAGGACAGGTCGGAGATACGCAGTATTTT.

This clone was seen a handful of times. The chain uses TRBV7-9 and TRBJ2-7, with 7 positions matching TRBD1. The CDR3 length is 13 residues. With 5 bases clipped from V and 7 bases from J, the junction kept 8 bases outside the gene matches. Germline-derived CDR1 and CDR2 are SEHNR and FQNEAQ (reference sequence). CDR3 nucleotides: TGTGCCAGCAGCCCCGGGACAGTGAATGAGCAGTACTTC. This codes for CASSPGTVNEQYF.

The chain couples TRBV4-2 to TRBJ1-5, with D possibly being TRBD1 (6 bases). CDR3 length: 17 amino acids. V was cut by 6 bases and J by 6 bases, with 24 bases left in between. The germline CDR1 and CDR2 sequences are LGHNA and YNFKEQ. The CDR3: CASSSSPGTLAGQPQHF. DNA for the CDR3: TGTGCCAGCAGTTCGTCCCCCGGGACACTTGCCGGTCAGCCCCAGCATTTT.

The CDR3 nucleotides read TGTGCCAGCAGCTTAGGATCGTCGGAGCGGAGACCCTACAATGAGCAGTTCTTC. Translation gives CASSLGSSERRPYNEQFF. V gene TRBV7-8 combines with J gene TRBJ2-1; possibly TRBD2 for D (5 bases). The CDR3 covers 18 residues. Germline CDR1 is SGHVS and CDR2 is FQNEAQ. V was clipped by 1 base and J by 2 bases, with 18 bases between them.

This clone occurred a few times. CDR3 nucleotide sequence: TGTGCCAGCAGCTTCGAGAGGGCGGTAACGGACAATGAGCAGTTCTTC. As protein: CASSFERAVTDNEQFF. J is TRBJ2-1 and V is TRBV7-9; D may be TRBD2 (5 bases). The CDR3 is 16 amino acids. Looked up from germline, CDR1 is SEHNR and CDR2 is FQNEAQ (reference sequence). V lost 3 bases to trimming and J lost 5 bases, with 17 bases between them.